The 15 T cell receptor beta chains below all came from one sample that was sequenced in a study of T-cell reconstitution after alpha-beta-depleted transplantation in children. Researchers prepared the TCRbeta library using unique molecular identifiers, the study reports. TCRdb used MiXCR to reprocess the PCR reads, holding one entry per CDR3 protein. The table has hundreds of thousands of distinct CDR3 sequences, around 12% seen once; the top ten hold about 2.6%. Sample: PBMCs from the stem cell graft donor, taken from the stem cell graft. The receptors come from a human donor who donated a stem cell graft to a child with acute lymphoblastic leukemia.

In its sample, this clonotype was seen many times. The V gene is TRBV5-1, the J gene TRBJ1-4; the D is unclear. Trimming took off 10 bases at V and 8 bases at J, with 15 bases between the two ends. The germline V gene encodes CDR1 SGHRS and CDR2 YFSETQ. The CDR3 has 12 residues. CDR3 residues: CASRQDGEKLFF. The CDR3 bases are TGCGCCTCGCGGCAGGATGGGGAAAAACTGTTTTTT.

CDR3 sequence: CASSLSGSGYEQYF. CDR3 DNA sequence: TGTGCCAGCAGCTTATCGGGCAGTGGTTACGAGCAGTACTTC. This chain connects TRBV7-2 to TRBJ2-7; D not resolved. V lost 2 bases and J lost 4, with 12 bases in between. This CDR3 has 14 residues. Germline CDR1 reads SGHTA; CDR2 reads FQGNSA.

The CDR3 nucleotides read TGCAGTGCGTCGGACAGGAGCCATGAAAAACTGTTTTTT. Translated, it gives CSASDRSHEKLFF. This rearrangement joins TRBV20-1 to TRBJ1-4; 7 bases match TRBD1. Unmatched junction bases numbered 7, after V lost 6 bases and J lost 6 bases. This CDR3 has 13 residues. The germline V gene encodes CDR1 DFQATT and CDR2 SNEGSKA (reference sequence).

This clonotype was counted ten times or more. The chain carries TRBV27 and TRBJ2-2, with D unresolved. Between the trimmed V and J ends, which lost 5 bases and 1 base, there was a span of 11 bases. CDR1 and CDR2 from the germline V gene are MNHEY and SMNVEV (reference sequence). The CDR3 covers 15 residues. CDR3 nucleotide sequence: TGTGCCAGCAGTACCCTGACCAAGAACACCGGGGAGCTGTTTTTT. Translation gives CASSTLTKNTGELFF.

Many counts were recorded for this clonotype. The chain is built from TRBV28 and TRBJ2-1; 8 nucleotides align to TRBD1. The ends lost 5 bases at V and 6 bases at J; junction bases unmatched: 6. CDR1 and CDR2 from the germline V gene are MDHEN and SYDVKM. CDR3 size: 14 residues. DNA for the CDR3: TGTGCCAGCAGTCCGGGACAGGCTACCAATGAGCAGTTCTTC. Protein: CASSPGQATNEQFF. Filled out from reference TRBV28 and TRBJ2-1, the complete variable domain reads DVKVTQSSRYLVKRTGEKVFLECVQDMDHENMFWYRQDPGLGLRLIYFSYDVKMKEKGDIPEGYSVSREKKERFSLILESASTNQTSMYLCASSPGQATNEQFFGPGTRLTVL.

This clonotype showed up many times. V gene TRBV20-1 combines with J gene TRBJ2-6; D is unresolved. This CDR3 contains 15 residues. Germline CDR1 and CDR2: DFQATT and SNEGSKA (reference sequence). V lost 2 bases and J 0 bases, leaving 8 bases between the germline ends. CDR3 sequence reads: CSARNSRSGANVLTF. The DNA for the CDR3 is TGCAGTGCTAGAAACAGCCGCTCTGGGGCCAACGTCCTGACTTTC.

This clonotype was seen many times. The chain uses TRBV13 and TRBJ2-3; 10 bases match TRBD2. The V and J ends lost 5 bases and 5 bases, in that order; junction bases with no gene match: 10. CDR1 is PRHDT and CDR2 is FYEKMQ in the germline V gene (reference sequence). This CDR3 has 16 residues. The CDR3 nucleotides are TGTGCCAGCAGCCCACGCAGCGGGGGGGCCGGAGATACGCAGTATTTT. Amino acids: CASSPRSGGAGDTQYF.

The chain joins TRBV7-9 to TRBJ1-2; 11 bases align to TRBD1. This CDR3 is built from 15 residues. Trimming took 5 bases from V and 8 from J; bases not matched to a gene: 10. CDR1 and CDR2 (germline): SEHNR, FQNEAQ (reference sequence). The CDR3 protein is CASSLQDRGPFGYTF. CDR3 nucleotides: TGTGCCAGCAGCCTTCAGGACAGGGGGCCTTTCGGCTACACCTTC.

This clonotype was detected ten times or more. This rearrangement joins TRBV5-1 to TRBJ2-5, with D unresolved. V was pared by 1 base and J by 3 bases, with 10 bases between. Germline assignment: CDR1 SGHRS and CDR2 YFSETQ. The CDR3 has 14 residues. The CDR3 nucleotides read TGCGCCAGCAGCTTGTGGACCGATGAAGAGACCCAGTACTTC. It codes for CASSLWTDEETQYF.

This clonotype came up many times. This chain links TRBV20-1 with TRBJ2-7, with a tentative D call TRBD1 (5 bases). CDR1 and CDR2 (germline): DFQATT, SNEGSKA (reference sequence). V lost 5 bases and J 2 bases, leaving 22 bases between the germline ends. This CDR3 contains 16 residues. The CDR3 DNA reads as TGCAGTGCTCCCCCATATGCAGGGTTATTTACCTACGAGCAGTACTTC. This gives the protein CSAPPYAGLFTYEQYF.

With respect to this clonotype: This may be a read error: a much more frequent sequence differs by one nucleotide. Written as DNA, the CDR3 is TGCAGTGCTAGTACTAGCAGAAGGGAGCGGTTCTTC. Protein product: CSASTSRRERFF. The chain has TRBV20-1 and TRBJ2-1, with D tentatively TRBD2 (6 bases). From germline, CDR1 is DFQATT and CDR2 SNEGSKA (reference sequence). The CDR3 contains 12 residues.

This clonotype was found a few times. This chain connects TRBV4-3 to TRBJ2-1, with D perhaps TRBD1 (6 bases). Germline values: CDR1 LGHNA, CDR2 YSLEER. Trimming took 0 bases from V and 7 from J, leaving 13 bases between them. The CDR3 length is 15 residues. CDR3 region: CASSQDETGRNEQFF. CDR3 bases: TGCGCCAGCAGCCAAGATGAGACAGGACGGAATGAGCAGTTCTTC.

This clonotype was observed at least ten times. The CDR3 DNA reads TGTGCCAGCAGTTCCCCCCCCGAGACCCAGTACTTC. Amino acid sequence: CASSSPPETQYF. This rearrangement joins TRBV12-3 or TRBV12-4 to TRBJ2-5, with D hard to call. This CDR3 region has 12 residues. V shed 4 bases and J shed 5 bases, with 8 bases lying between them.

This clonotype has a count of ten or more. The rearrangement links TRBV28 to TRBJ2-1, with a possible D match to TRBD1 (5 bases). The germline gives CDR1 MDHEN, CDR2 SYDVKM. V was clipped by 7 bases and J by 7 bases, with 17 bases between them. The CDR3 has 14 residues. The CDR3 loop reads CASKGPTWGNEQFF. DNA of the CDR3: TGTGCCAGCAAGGGGCCCACCTGGGGAAATGAGCAGTTCTTC.

Many counts were recorded for this clonotype. The CDR3 nucleotides are TGCAGTGCTACAGACAGGGTACGCCCGACCGAGCAGTACTTC. Translated: CSATDRVRPTEQYF. This sequence joins TRBV20-1 and TRBJ2-7; 7 bases align to TRBD1. The CDR3 length is 14 residues. Trimming cost V 4 bases and J 6 bases; bases outside gene matches: 12. CDR1 and CDR2 from the germline V gene are DFQATT and SNEGSKA (reference sequence).